Described below is a single T cell receptor (beta chain) sequence and its context. The sample is drawn from a study of blood T cell repertoires in COVID-19. Study overall: Sample material is recorded as cDNA or gDNA derived from T cells, B-cell-depleted T cells, or PBMCs.

The authors' processing: Estimation of nucleated cell counts was performed using reference gene primer amplification. Clones were sequenced by immunoSEQ multiplex PCR, and TCRdb holds only the in-frame ones, with some missing. Clonal size and the V and J genes are those of that table, whereas D and trimming came from the DNA. The sample yields approximately 80,000 clones, around 81% seen once. The length of the CDR3 is 13 residues. The ends lost 6 bases at V and 8 bases at J; junction bases unmatched: 7. Germline V gene sequence: CDR1 MDHEN, CDR2 SYDVKM. Sequencing was performed on peripheral blood. The TCR comes from an elderly man with acute or convalescent COVID-19. The J gene is TRBJ2-1, the V gene TRBV28, with TRBD1 matching 7 bases. In nucleotides, the CDR3 is TGTGCCAGCAGCGGACAGGTTCGGGATGAGCAGTTCTTC. Its translation is CASSGQVRDEQFF.